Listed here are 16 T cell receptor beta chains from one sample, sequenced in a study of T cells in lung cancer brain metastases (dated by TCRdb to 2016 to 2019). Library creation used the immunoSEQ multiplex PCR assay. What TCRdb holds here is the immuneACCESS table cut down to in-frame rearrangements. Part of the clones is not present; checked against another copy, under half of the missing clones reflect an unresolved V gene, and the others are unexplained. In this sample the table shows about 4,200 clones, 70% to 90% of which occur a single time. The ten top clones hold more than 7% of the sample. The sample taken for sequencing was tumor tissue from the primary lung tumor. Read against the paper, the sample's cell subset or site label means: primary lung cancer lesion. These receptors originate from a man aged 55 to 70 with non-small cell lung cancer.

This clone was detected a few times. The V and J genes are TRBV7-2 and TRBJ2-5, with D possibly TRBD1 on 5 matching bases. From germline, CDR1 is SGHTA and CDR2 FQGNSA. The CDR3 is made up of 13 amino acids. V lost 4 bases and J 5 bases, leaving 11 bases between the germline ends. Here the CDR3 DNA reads TGTGCCAGCAGCTACCAGGGATGGGAGACCCAGTACTTC. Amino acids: CASSYQGWETQYF.

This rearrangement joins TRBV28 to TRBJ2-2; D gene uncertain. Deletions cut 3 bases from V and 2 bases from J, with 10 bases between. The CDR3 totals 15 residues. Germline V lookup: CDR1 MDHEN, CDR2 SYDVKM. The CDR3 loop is CASSLISLNTGELFF. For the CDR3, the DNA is TGTGCCAGCAGTTTGATTTCACTAAACACCGGGGAGCTGTTTTTT.

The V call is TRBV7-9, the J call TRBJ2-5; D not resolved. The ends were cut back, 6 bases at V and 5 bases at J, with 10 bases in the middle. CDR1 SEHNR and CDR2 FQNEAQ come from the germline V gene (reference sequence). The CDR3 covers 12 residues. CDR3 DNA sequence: TGTGCCAGCAGATCTCTCAGGGAGACCCAGTACTTC. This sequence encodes CASRSLRETQYF. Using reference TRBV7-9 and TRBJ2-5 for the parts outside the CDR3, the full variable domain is DTGVSQNPRHKITKRGQNVTFRCDPISEHNRLYWYRQTLGQGPEFLTYFQNEAQLEKSRLLSDRFSAERPKGSFSTLEIQRTEQGDSAMYLCASRSLRETQYFGPGTRLLVL.

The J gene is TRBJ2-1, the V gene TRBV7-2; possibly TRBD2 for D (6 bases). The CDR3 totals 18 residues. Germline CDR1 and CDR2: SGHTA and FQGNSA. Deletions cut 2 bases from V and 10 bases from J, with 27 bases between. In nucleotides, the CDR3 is TGTGCCAGCAGCTTAATCCCTTATCCCGCTTATTCCCTAGCGGAGCAGTTCTTC. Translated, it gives CASSLIPYPAYSLAEQFF.

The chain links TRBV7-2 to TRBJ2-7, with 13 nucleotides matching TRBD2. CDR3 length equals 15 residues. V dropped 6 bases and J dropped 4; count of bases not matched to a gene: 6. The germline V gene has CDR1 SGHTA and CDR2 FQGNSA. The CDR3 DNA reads TGTGCCAGCAGTCTGACTAGCGGGGGGTATTACGAGCAGTACTTC. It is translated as CASSLTSGGYYEQYF.

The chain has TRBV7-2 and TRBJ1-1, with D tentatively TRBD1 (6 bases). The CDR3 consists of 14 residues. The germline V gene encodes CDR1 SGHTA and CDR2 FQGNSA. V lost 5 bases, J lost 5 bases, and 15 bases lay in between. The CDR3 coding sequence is TGTGCCAGCAGCAACACAGGGAAGTATACTGAAGCTTTCTTT. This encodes CASSNTGKYTEAFF. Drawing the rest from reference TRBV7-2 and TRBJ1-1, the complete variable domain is GAGVSQSPSNKVTEKGKDVELRCDPISGHTALYWYRQSLGQGLEFLIYFQGNSAPDKSGLPSDRFSAERTGGSVSTLTIQRTQQEDSAVYLCASSNTGKYTEAFFGQGTRLTVV.

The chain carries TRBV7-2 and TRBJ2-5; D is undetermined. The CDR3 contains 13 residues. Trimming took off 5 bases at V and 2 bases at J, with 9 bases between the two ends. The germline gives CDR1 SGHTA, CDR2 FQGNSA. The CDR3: CASSLRVQETQYF. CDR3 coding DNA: TGTGCCAGCAGCCTCCGGGTACAAGAGACCCAGTACTTC.

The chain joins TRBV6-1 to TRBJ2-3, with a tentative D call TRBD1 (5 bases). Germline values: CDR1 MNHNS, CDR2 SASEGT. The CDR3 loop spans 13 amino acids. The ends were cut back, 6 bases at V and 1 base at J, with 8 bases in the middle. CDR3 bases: TGTGCCAGCAGCCAACAGGGCACAGATACGCAGTATTTT. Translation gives CASSQQGTDTQYF.

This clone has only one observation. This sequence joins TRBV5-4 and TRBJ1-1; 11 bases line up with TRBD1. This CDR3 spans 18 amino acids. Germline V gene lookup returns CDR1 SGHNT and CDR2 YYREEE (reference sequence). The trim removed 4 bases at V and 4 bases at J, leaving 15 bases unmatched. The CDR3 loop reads CASSPGQGATLGTTEAFF. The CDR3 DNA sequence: TGTGCCAGCAGCCCCGGACAGGGGGCGACTTTGGGGACCACTGAAGCTTTCTTT. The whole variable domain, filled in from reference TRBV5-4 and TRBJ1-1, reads ETGVTQSPTHLIKTRGQQVTLRCSSQSGHNTVSWYQQALGQGPQFIFQYYREEENGRGNFPPRFSGLQFPNYSSELNVNALELDDSALYLCASSPGQGATLGTTEAFFGQGTRLTVV.

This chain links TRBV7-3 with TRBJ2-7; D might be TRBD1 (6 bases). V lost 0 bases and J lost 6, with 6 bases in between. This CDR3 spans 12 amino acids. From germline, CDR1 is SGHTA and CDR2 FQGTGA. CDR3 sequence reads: CASSLTGGEQYF. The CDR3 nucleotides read TGTGCCAGCAGCTTAACAGGGGGCGAGCAGTACTTC.

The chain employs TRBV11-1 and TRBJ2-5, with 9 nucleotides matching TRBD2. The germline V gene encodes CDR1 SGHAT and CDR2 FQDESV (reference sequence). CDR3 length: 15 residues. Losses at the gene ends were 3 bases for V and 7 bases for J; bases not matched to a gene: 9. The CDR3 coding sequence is TGTGCCAGCAGCTTGCTAGCGGGGACGTCAGGGACCCAGTACTTC. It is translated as CASSLLAGTSGTQYF. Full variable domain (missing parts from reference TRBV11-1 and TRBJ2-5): EAEVAQSPRYKITEKSQAVAFWCDPISGHATLYWYRQILGQGPELLVQFQDESVVDDSQLPKDRFSAERLKGVDSTLKIQPAELGDSAMYLCASSLLAGTSGTQYFGPGTRLLVL.

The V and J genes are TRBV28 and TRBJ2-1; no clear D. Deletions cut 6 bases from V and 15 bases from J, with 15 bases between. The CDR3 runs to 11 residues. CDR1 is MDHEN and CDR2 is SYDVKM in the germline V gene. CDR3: CASRNSIRAFF. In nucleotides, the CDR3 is TGTGCCAGCAGAAACAGCATTCGGGCGTTCTTC.

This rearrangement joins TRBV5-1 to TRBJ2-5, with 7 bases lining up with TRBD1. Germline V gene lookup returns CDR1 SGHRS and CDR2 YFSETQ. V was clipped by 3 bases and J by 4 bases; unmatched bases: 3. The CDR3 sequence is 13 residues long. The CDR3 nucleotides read TGCGCCAGCAGCTGGGGACAGCGAGAGACCCAGTACTTC. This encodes CASSWGQRETQYF.

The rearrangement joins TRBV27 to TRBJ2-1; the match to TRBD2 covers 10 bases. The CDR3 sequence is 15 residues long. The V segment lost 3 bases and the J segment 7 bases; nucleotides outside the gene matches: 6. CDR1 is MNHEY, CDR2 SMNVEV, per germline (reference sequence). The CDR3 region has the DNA TGTGCCAGCAGTTTGATAGCGGGAGGAACGAATGAGCAGTTCTTC. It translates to CASSLIAGGTNEQFF.

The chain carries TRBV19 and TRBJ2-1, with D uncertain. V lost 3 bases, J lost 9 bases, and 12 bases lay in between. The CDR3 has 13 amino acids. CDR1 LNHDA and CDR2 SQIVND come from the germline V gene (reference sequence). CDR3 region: CASSIPGGIEQFF. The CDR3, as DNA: TGTGCCAGTAGTATCCCCGGTGGAATTGAGCAGTTCTTC.

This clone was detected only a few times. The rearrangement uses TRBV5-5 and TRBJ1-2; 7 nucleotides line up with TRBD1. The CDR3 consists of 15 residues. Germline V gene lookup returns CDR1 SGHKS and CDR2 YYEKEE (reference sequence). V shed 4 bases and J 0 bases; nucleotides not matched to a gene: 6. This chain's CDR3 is CASSQGGTANYGYTF. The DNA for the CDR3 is TGTGCCAGCAGCCAGGGAGGGACAGCTAACTATGGCTACACCTTC.